These 27 T cell receptor beta chains share one sample of origin, sequenced in a study of OX40 agonist ivuxolimab in advanced cancers. Library preparation employed the immunoSEQ multiplex PCR assay. TCRdb stores this immuneACCESS table with in-frame sequences only. Part of the clones is absent; in the studies checked, under half of the shortfall reflects unresolved V genes, and no reason is known for the rest. Present in this sample are 73,000 or so clones, around 90% of which were seen just once. 0.4% to 0.5% of the sample is in the top ten clones. Sequences were derived from CD4+ or CD8+ T cells sorted from blood, sampled in a trial of the OX40 agonist ivuxolimab. The receptor set was obtained from an adult with an advanced solid tumor such as melanoma, head and neck, liver or kidney cancer.

The rearrangement links TRBV5-1 to TRBJ2-5; D assignment may be TRBD1 or TRBD2 (6 bases each). Per germline, CDR1 SGHRS and CDR2 YFSETQ. CDR3 length: 14 amino acids. V lost 2 bases and J lost 2, with 10 bases in between. CDR3 loop: CASSLGGLQETQYF. The CDR3 nucleotides are TGCGCCAGCAGCTTAGGGGGACTTCAAGAGACCCAGTACTTC.

The V and J genes are TRBV19 and TRBJ2-7; TRBD2 agrees at 7 bases. This CDR3 has 14 residues. V lost 5 bases and J lost 0; bases outside the gene matches: 4. The germline gives CDR1 LNHDA, CDR2 SQIVND (reference sequence). CDR3 DNA: TGTGCCAGTAGTGGGGGGGGAGCCTCCTACGAGCAGTACTTC. Its translation is CASSGGGASYEQYF.

The genes are TRBV6-6 and TRBJ2-1; TRBD2 matches at 15 bases. This CDR3 is built from 16 residues. Germline loops: CDR1 MNHNY, CDR2 SVGAGI (reference sequence). The trim removed 7 bases at V and 8 bases at J, leaving 9 bases unmatched. The CDR3 is CASTHGLAGGPHEQFF. The CDR3 bases are TGTGCCAGCACCCACGGACTAGCGGGAGGGCCCCATGAGCAGTTCTTC.

V and J are TRBV9 and TRBJ2-1; no definite D call. This CDR3 is 15 amino acids long. Germline V CDR1 and CDR2: SGDLS, YYNGEE. The V end was cut by 0 bases, the J end by 3 bases, with 10 bases between. CDR3 loop: CASSVGADGYNEQFF. The DNA for the CDR3 is TGTGCCAGCAGCGTAGGGGCCGACGGCTACAATGAGCAGTTCTTC.

This clone appeared a single time. This chain joins TRBV18 and TRBJ1-1; the match to TRBD1 covers 9 bases. V shed 5 bases and J 4 bases; nucleotides not matched to a gene: 2. The CDR3 is 13 amino acids. The germline V gene encodes CDR1 KGHSH and CDR2 LQKENI. This CDR3 is CASSTGGGTEAFF. CDR3 DNA sequence: TGTGCCAGCTCAACAGGGGGCGGCACTGAAGCTTTCTTT. The full variable domain, its missing parts supplied by reference TRBV18 and TRBJ1-1, is NAGVMQNPRHLVRRRGQEARLRCSPMKGHSHVYWYRQLPEEGLKFMVYLQKENIIDESGMPKERFSAEFPKEGPSILRIQQVVRGDSAAYFCASSTGGGTEAFFGQGTRLTVV.

The chain recombines TRBV5-1 with TRBJ2-6; D unclear. The CDR3 is 15 residues long. V lost 0 bases and J lost 1, with 5 bases in between. Germline V gives CDR1 SGHRS, CDR2 YFSETQ. The CDR3 DNA reads TGCGCCAGCAGCTTGGAGGAGTCTGGGGCCAACGTCCTGACTTTC. It specifies CASSLEESGANVLTF. Variable domain in full (rest from reference TRBV5-1 and TRBJ2-6): KAGVTQTPRYLIKTRGQQVTLSCSPISGHRSVSWYQQTPGQGLQFLFEYFSETQRNKGNFPGRFSGRQFSNSRSEMNVSTLELGDSALYLCASSLEESGANVLTFGAGSRLTVL.

This clone was counted between two and nine times. The CDR3 bases are TGCGCCAGCAGCCAAGAAACTCAAAACTATGGCTACACCTTC. Translated: CASSQETQNYGYTF. The rearrangement links TRBV4-1 to TRBJ1-2; D is undetermined. The CDR3 spans 14 residues. Germline V gene sequence: CDR1 MGHRA, CDR2 YSYEKL. Trimming cost V 0 bases and J 2 bases, with 7 bases left between them.

The rearrangement joins TRBV29-1 to TRBJ2-3, with TRBD2 matching 8 bases. The CDR3 is 15 amino acids. Per germline, CDR1 SQVTM and CDR2 ANQGSEA. Trimming took 7 bases from V and 0 from J; bases not matched to a gene: 9. As DNA, the CDR3 is TGCAGCGGTAAGAGGCTAGCGGGTAGCACAGATACGCAGTATTTT. Its protein is CSGKRLAGSTDTQYF.

The chain employs TRBV15 and TRBJ1-2; 10 nucleotides align to TRBD1. CDR1 and CDR2 (germline): LNHNV, YYDKDF (reference sequence). Unmatched junction bases numbered 6, after V lost 5 bases and J lost 3 bases. CDR3 length equals 15 residues. As DNA, the CDR3 is TGTGCCACCAGCGGGGGGACAGGGGTACACTATGGCTACACCTTC. It yields the protein CATSGGTGVHYGYTF.

V and J are TRBV5-6 and TRBJ1-1; TRBD1 matches at 10 bases. The V segment lost 3 bases and the J segment 0 bases; nucleotides outside the gene matches: 5. The germline gives CDR1 SGHDT, CDR2 YYEEEE. This CDR3 spans 16 amino acids. The CDR3 reads CASSWDRGLMNTEAFF. The CDR3 DNA reads TGTGCCAGCAGCTGGGACAGGGGACTAATGAACACTGAAGCTTTCTTT.

The rearrangement links TRBV5-6 to TRBJ2-1; TRBD2 is a possible D gene (6 bases). The V gene lost 1 base and the J gene lost 4 bases, with 12 bases spanning the gap. CDR3 size: 15 residues. Germline CDR1 SGHDT, CDR2 YYEEEE. Here the CDR3 DNA reads TGTGCCAGCAGCTTGAGGCCGGGACTGTACAATGAGCAGTTCTTC. Residues: CASSLRPGLYNEQFF.

This clone came up once. V is TRBV5-4 and J is TRBJ2-7, with TRBD1 matching over 7 bases. The CDR3 sequence is 12 residues long. V dropped 4 bases and J dropped 5; count of bases not matched to a gene: 3. In germline, CDR1 is SGHNT, CDR2 YYREEE (reference sequence). As DNA, the CDR3 is TGTGCCAGCAGCGCGGACAGGCACGAGCAGTACTTC. Protein sequence: CASSADRHEQYF.

The CDR3 sequence: CASTASGSTDTQYF. As DNA, the CDR3 is TGCGCCAGCACAGCAAGCGGTTCCACAGATACGCAGTATTTT. The chain joins TRBV10-2 to TRBJ2-3, with a weak D call TRBD2 (5 bases). The V end was cut by 7 bases, the J end by 2 bases, with 13 bases between. This CDR3 comprises 14 residues. Germline CDR1 is WSHSY and CDR2 is SAAADI.

V gene TRBV18 combines with J gene TRBJ2-7; TRBD2 matches 14 bases. Germline V gene sequence: CDR1 KGHSH, CDR2 LQKENI. J was trimmed by 6 bases and V by 3 bases; bases with no gene match: 7. This CDR3 has 16 residues. In DNA, the CDR3 is TGTGCCAGCTCACCTGGGACTAGCGGGAGTAGGAGCGAGCAGTACTTC. Translated: CASSPGTSGSRSEQYF.

This clone was counted a single time. The J gene is TRBJ2-5, the V gene TRBV29-1; no definite D call. The CDR3 is 11 residues long. The germline V gene has CDR1 SQVTM and CDR2 ANQGSEA. The CDR3 reads CSGWAGETQYF. DNA for the CDR3: TGCAGTGGGTGGGCCGGGGAGACCCAGTACTTC. Based on the CDR3 plus reference TRBV29-1 and TRBJ2-5, the full variable domain is SAVISQKPSRDICQRGTSLTIQCQVDSQVTMMFWYRQQPGQSLTLIATANQGSEATYESGFVIDKFPISRPNLTFSTLTVSNMSPEDSSIYLCSGWAGETQYFGPGTRLLVL.

The chain uses TRBV2 and TRBJ2-1; 12 bases are a match to TRBD2. V lost 7 bases to trimming and J lost 6 bases; unmatched junction nucleotides: 4. The length of the CDR3 is 14 residues. CDR1 is SNHLY, CDR2 FYNNEI, per germline. In DNA, the CDR3 is TGTGCCAGCATCGGACTAGCGGGACGCAATGAGCAGTTCTTC. Translated: CASIGLAGRNEQFF.

The chain is built from TRBV6-6 and TRBJ2-7; D may be TRBD1 (8 bases). This CDR3 contains 15 residues. Deletions cut 5 bases from V and 3 bases from J, with 17 bases between. CDR1 is MNHNY and CDR2 is SVGAGI in the germline V gene (reference sequence). The CDR3 nucleotides read TGTGCCAGCAGTAACACAGGGGGAGGGCTCTACGAGCAGTACTTC. Amino acid sequence: CASSNTGGGLYEQYF.

The chain combines TRBV13 with TRBJ2-1, with 7 bases aligning to TRBD2. J was trimmed by 7 bases and V by 6 bases; bases with no gene match: 9. From germline, CDR1 is PRHDT and CDR2 FYEKMQ (reference sequence). The CDR3 is 14 amino acids. CDR3 region: CASRGYRTSNEQFF. CDR3 sequence (DNA): TGTGCCAGCAGAGGTTACCGGACTAGTAATGAGCAGTTCTTC.

This clone was found once. The chain uses TRBV6-6 and TRBJ1-6, with TRBD1 identical over 7 bases. The CDR3 loop spans 15 amino acids. Germline V gene lookup returns CDR1 MNHNY and CDR2 SVGAGI (reference sequence). V lost 2 bases to trimming and J lost 5 bases; unmatched junction nucleotides: 3. As DNA, the CDR3 is TGTGCCAGCAGTTACGAGCAGGGGGATAATTCACCCCTCCACTTT. Translation: CASSYEQGDNSPLHF.

The genes are TRBV2 and TRBJ2-5; D may be TRBD2 (5 bases). Germline assignment: CDR1 SNHLY and CDR2 FYNNEI. V lost 4 bases and J 2 bases, leaving 8 bases between the germline ends. This CDR3 region has 13 residues. CDR3 protein: CASSGEMQETQYF. The CDR3 bases are TGTGCCAGCAGTGGGGAGATGCAAGAGACCCAGTACTTC.

CDR3 sequence: CAWKLGSGANVLTF. In DNA, the CDR3 is TGTGCCTGGAAGTTGGGGTCTGGGGCCAACGTCCTGACTTTC. The chain combines TRBV30 with TRBJ2-6; D is undetermined. CDR3 length equals 14 residues. Germline V gene sequence: CDR1 GTSNPN, CDR2 SVGIG (reference sequence). The germline V and J ends were trimmed by 4 bases and 1 base, with 8 bases remaining between them.

The genes are TRBV6-1 and TRBJ1-2; D perhaps matches TRBD1 (5 bases). V dropped 7 bases and J dropped 5 bases, with 14 bases sitting between them. CDR1 and CDR2 from the germline V gene are MNHNS and SASEGT. The CDR3 has 13 amino acids. The CDR3 sequence: CASTLPGGYGYTF. The CDR3 nucleotides are TGTGCCAGCACCCTGCCGGGGGGTTATGGCTACACCTTC.

The rearrangement links TRBV2 to TRBJ1-1; 7 bases are shared with TRBD1. V lost 6 bases and J lost 3; bases outside the gene matches: 7. The CDR3 totals 14 residues. CDR1 is SNHLY, CDR2 FYNNEI, per germline. This CDR3 is CASSSTGRDTEAFF. DNA of the CDR3: TGTGCCAGCAGCTCGACAGGGAGGGACACTGAAGCTTTCTTT.

The gene calls are TRBV7-2 and TRBJ1-2, with D perhaps TRBD1 (5 bases). Trimming took 5 bases from V and 8 from J, leaving 18 bases between them. The CDR3 has 14 residues. The germline V gene encodes CDR1 SGHTA and CDR2 FQGNSA. The CDR3 DNA sequence: TGTGCCAGCAGCCGGGGTCAGGGAACAGAAGGCTACACCTTC. Its protein is CASSRGQGTEGYTF.

V is TRBV7-8 and J is TRBJ1-5; a weak D match, TRBD1 (5 bases). The CDR3 extends over 18 amino acids. V was clipped by 1 base and J by 0 bases, with 16 bases between them. Germline assignment: CDR1 SGHVS and CDR2 FQNEAQ. DNA of the CDR3: TGTGCCAGCAGCTTAGGTCATTCGGGAGGGACTAGCAATCAGCCCCAGCATTTT. It codes for CASSLGHSGGTSNQPQHF.

The chain combines TRBV7-9 with TRBJ1-2, with D unresolved. Deletions cut 5 bases from V and 2 bases from J, with 15 bases between. The germline CDR1 and CDR2 sequences are SEHNR and FQNEAQ (reference sequence). The CDR3 loop spans 15 amino acids. The CDR3 here is CASSPTGSVNYGYTF. In DNA form, the CDR3 reads TGTGCCAGCAGCCCGACGGGATCAGTGAACTATGGCTACACCTTC. The full variable domain, its missing parts supplied by reference TRBV7-9 and TRBJ1-2, is DTGVSQNPRHKITKRGQNVTFRCDPISEHNRLYWYRQTLGQGPEFLTYFQNEAQLEKSRLLSDRFSAERPKGSFSTLEIQRTEQGDSAMYLCASSPTGSVNYGYTFGSGTRLTVV.

The gene calls are TRBV18 and TRBJ1-2; 7 bases fit TRBD1. J lost 8 bases, V lost 6 bases, and 15 bases had no gene match. From germline, CDR1 is KGHSH and CDR2 LQKENI. The CDR3 covers 15 residues. The CDR3 is CASSPAYRGGQGYTF. CDR3 bases: TGTGCCAGCTCCCCAGCCTACAGGGGAGGTCAAGGCTACACCTTC.